This T cell receptor beta chain was sequenced during a study of PD-1 blockade in classical Hodgkin lymphoma. Time point: cycle 4 day 1 (C4D1), after five to seven weeks of nivolumab. All trial patients relapsed after autologous stem cell transplantation. The method was immunoSEQ multiplex PCR; TCRdb's version includes in-frame clones alone and lacks a portion of them. This sample has around 50,000 clones, with around 74% found just once. This clone was seen only a few times. Germline V gives CDR1 KGHSH, CDR2 LQKENI. The CDR3 runs to 16 residues. V lost 3 bases to trimming and J lost 4 bases; unmatched junction nucleotides: 8.

The origin of this receptor is a human donor with classical Hodgkin lymphoma. Specimen: peripheral blood mononuclear cells (PBMCs), collected before the fourth cycle of nivolumab. The rearrangement links TRBV18 to TRBJ2-5, with 10 positions matching TRBD1. DNA for the CDR3: TGTGCCAGCTCACCGACCGGGACAGGGGTCCGAGAGACCCAGTACTTC. It yields the protein CASSPTGTGVRETQYF.